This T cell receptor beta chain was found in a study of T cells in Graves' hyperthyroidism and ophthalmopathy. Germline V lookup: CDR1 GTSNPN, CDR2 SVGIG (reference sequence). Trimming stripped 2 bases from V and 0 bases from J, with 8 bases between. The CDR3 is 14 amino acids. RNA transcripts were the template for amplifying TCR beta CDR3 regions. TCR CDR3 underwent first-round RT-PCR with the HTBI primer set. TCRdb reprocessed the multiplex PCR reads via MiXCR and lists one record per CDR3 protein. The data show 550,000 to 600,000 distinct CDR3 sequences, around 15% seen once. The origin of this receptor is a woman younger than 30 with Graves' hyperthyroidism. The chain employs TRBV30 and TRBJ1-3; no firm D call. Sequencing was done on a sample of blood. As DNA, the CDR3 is TGTGCCTGGAGTATAAAGCCCTCTGGAAACACCATATATTTT. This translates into CAWSIKPSGNTIYF.